These 26 T cell receptor beta chains originate from one sample sequenced in a study of shared clonotypes between healthy human individuals (dated by TCRdb to the early 2020s). Library preparation was by the immunoSEQ multiplex PCR assay. What TCRdb holds here is the immuneACCESS table cut down to in-frame rearrangements. Part of the clones is not present; checked against another copy, under half of the missing clones reflect an unresolved V gene, and the others are unexplained. This sample lists some 2,500,000 clones; roughly 93% were detected once. The top ten clones comprise 0.35% to 0.45% of the sample. The sample comprised naive CD4+ T cells from PBMCs. The cell subset or site label corresponds to: CD45RA+ positively selected. The source is a man between 18 and 35 years old in good health. Some clones in this sample may be carry-over from other donors' samples.

This chain uses TRBV19 with TRBJ1-5, with a possible D match to TRBD1 (5 bases). Germline V gene sequence: CDR1 LNHDA, CDR2 SQIVND (reference sequence). V dropped 6 bases and J dropped 6 bases, with 18 bases sitting between them. This CDR3 is built from 15 residues. The CDR3 loop is CASRGPGGFVQPQHF. Written as DNA, the CDR3 is TGTGCCAGTAGAGGGCCCGGGGGGTTCGTTCAGCCCCAGCATTTT.

Details on this clone: Different DNA sequences within this sample yield the same CDR3. The rearrangement uses TRBV29-1 and TRBJ2-5; possibly TRBD1 or TRBD2 for D (6 bases each). The CDR3 sequence is 12 residues long. V gave up 7 bases and J gave up 5 bases, with 14 bases separating them. The germline V gene has CDR1 SQVTM and CDR2 ANQGSEA. The chain's CDR3 is CSETGGGETQYF. CDR3 in DNA: TGCAGCGAAACTGGAGGGGGGGAGACCCAGTACTTC.

This sequence joins TRBV7-8 and TRBJ2-6; D remains ambiguous. This CDR3 region has 12 residues. Per germline, CDR1 SGHVS and CDR2 FQNEAQ. Between the trimmed V and J ends, which lost 9 bases and 9 bases, there was a span of 12 bases. The CDR3 loop is CAREPGGNVLTF. In DNA, the CDR3 is TGTGCCAGAGAACCGGGTGGCAACGTCCTGACTTTC.

This rearrangement joins TRBV7-8 to TRBJ1-1; the match to TRBD1 covers 11 bases. The CDR3 loop spans 15 amino acids. The J segment lost 4 bases and the V segment lost 3 bases, leaving 4 bases of the junction unmatched. From germline, CDR1 is SGHVS and CDR2 FQNEAQ. The CDR3 nucleotides are TGTGCCAGCAGCTTTGCCGGGACAGGGGGCACTGAAGCTTTCTTT. It translates to CASSFAGTGGTEAFF.

This clone was seen a single time. The chain carries TRBV10-3 and TRBJ1-2; no clear D. Trimming cost V 6 bases and J 6 bases, with 14 bases left between them. This CDR3 has 13 residues. Germline V CDR1 and CDR2: ENHRY, SYGVKD. Here the CDR3 DNA reads TGTGCCATCAGGGCCGGACGGCTTAATGGCTACACCTTC. Residues: CAIRAGRLNGYTF.

This clone came up once. This sequence joins TRBV5-4 and TRBJ2-5, with 9 bases aligning to TRBD2. CDR1 is SGHNT, CDR2 YYREEE, per germline (reference sequence). After removal of 4 bases from V and 12 bases from J, the junction contained 10 bases not matched to a gene. The CDR3 contains 13 residues. The CDR3 bases are TGTGCCAGCAGCCCCCTTAGCGGGAGTAATGAGTACTTC. It encodes CASSPLSGSNEYF.

The chain links TRBV28 to TRBJ1-2; D possibly corresponds to TRBD1 (6 bases). The CDR3 contains 15 residues. The germline V gene encodes CDR1 MDHEN and CDR2 SYDVKM. The V and J ends lost 5 bases and 4 bases respectively, with 17 bases between them. The CDR3 sequence: CASSPSGGAGYGYTF. The CDR3 nucleotides are TGTGCCAGCAGTCCGTCGGGGGGCGCTGGCTATGGCTACACCTTC.

This chain links TRBV30 with TRBJ2-1, with 9 bases lining up with TRBD2. The CDR3 has 20 amino acids. The V gene's germline CDR1 is GTSNPN and CDR2 SVGIG (reference sequence). Losses at the gene ends were 0 bases for V and 0 bases for J; bases not matched to a gene: 15. CDR3 amino acids: CAWSVTRRRTSDRSYNEQFF. The CDR3 DNA is TGTGCCTGGAGTGTAACGCGGAGAAGGACTAGCGACCGCTCCTACAATGAGCAGTTCTTC.

The chain couples TRBV4-2 to TRBJ2-3, with D perhaps being TRBD1 or TRBD2 (5 bases each). This CDR3 has 14 amino acids. V was trimmed by 7 bases and J by 6 bases, leaving 17 bases between them. Germline V gene lookup returns CDR1 LGHNA and CDR2 YNFKEQ. CDR3 bases: TGTGCCAGCAAAGGCGGCGGGCCAGGGGATACGCAGTATTTT. It is translated as CASKGGGPGDTQYF.

With respect to this clone: At the DNA level, this CDR3 is encoded by other sequences in the same sample as well. This chain connects TRBV28 to TRBJ2-5, with unresolved D. The CDR3 totals 12 residues. Deletions cut 3 bases from V and 1 base from J, with 3 bases between. From germline, CDR1 is MDHEN and CDR2 SYDVKM. DNA for the CDR3: TGTGCCAGCAGTTTGCGCCAAGAGACCCAGTACTTC. It specifies CASSLRQETQYF.

The chain joins TRBV6-6 to TRBJ1-1, with a weak D call TRBD1 (6 bases). Trimming shortened V by 4 bases and J by 5 bases, and 11 bases separated the two germline ends. The germline V gene encodes CDR1 MNHNY and CDR2 SVGAGI (reference sequence). The CDR3 is 13 amino acids. The CDR3 sequence: CASSFAGETEAFF. In DNA form, the CDR3 reads TGTGCCAGCAGTTTCGCAGGGGAAACTGAAGCTTTCTTT.

The chain links TRBV10-3 to TRBJ2-1; no firm D call. With 4 bases removed from V and 1 base from J, the gap between germline ends came to 8 bases. From germline, CDR1 is ENHRY and CDR2 SYGVKD. This CDR3 is 14 amino acids long. The CDR3 loop is CAISGYGSYNEQFF. Here the CDR3 DNA reads TGTGCCATCAGTGGGTACGGGTCCTACAATGAGCAGTTCTTC.

As for this clone: The sample holds other DNA sequences that translate to the same CDR3. The chain employs TRBV7-3 and TRBJ2-5; D remains ambiguous. The CDR3 loop spans 13 amino acids. Germline V gene sequence: CDR1 SGHTA, CDR2 FQGTGA. V dropped 2 bases and J dropped 4 bases, with 8 bases sitting between them. DNA for the CDR3: TGTGCCAGCAGCTTAGCTCGTGGAGAGACCCAGTACTTC. This translates into CASSLARGETQYF.

The V and J genes are TRBV27 and TRBJ2-2; 10 positions match TRBD1. Trimming took 1 base from V and 5 from J; bases not matched to a gene: 4. This CDR3 is built from 16 residues. CDR1 and CDR2 from the germline V gene are MNHEY and SMNVEV (reference sequence). The CDR3 loop is CASSLLGTGVTGELFF. CDR3 bases: TGTGCCAGCAGTTTATTAGGGACAGGGGTAACCGGGGAGCTGTTTTTT.

The genes are TRBV7-9 and TRBJ2-7, with TRBD2 matching over 13 bases. Germline V gene sequence: CDR1 SEHNR, CDR2 FQNEAQ (reference sequence). The V segment lost 5 bases and the J segment 4 bases; nucleotides outside the gene matches: 5. The CDR3 contains 15 residues. As DNA, the CDR3 is TGTGCCAGCAGCCCTGGACTAGCGGGAGTGTACGAGCAGTACTTC. It is translated as CASSPGLAGVYEQYF.

There are a few counts of this clone. The sample contains more than one DNA sequence encoding this CDR3. This chain joins TRBV18 and TRBJ1-1; TRBD1 is a possible D gene (6 bases). Germline CDR1 reads KGHSH; CDR2 reads LQKENI. V lost 3 bases to trimming and J lost 3 bases, with 11 bases between them. This CDR3 is 14 amino acids long. CDR3 loop: CASSPLTGDTEAFF. CDR3 in DNA: TGTGCCAGCTCACCCCTGACAGGCGACACTGAAGCTTTCTTT.

This clone was seen once. The chain combines TRBV7-3 with TRBJ2-1; a weak D match, TRBD1 (6 bases). In germline, CDR1 is SGHTA, CDR2 FQGTGA. This CDR3 is built from 15 residues. V was pared by 5 bases and J by 3 bases, with 14 bases between. The CDR3 DNA sequence: TGTGCCAGCAGCCCAAACCGGGACAACTACAATGAGCAGTTCTTC. Its translation is CASSPNRDNYNEQFF. Based on the CDR3 plus reference TRBV7-3 and TRBJ2-1, the full variable domain is GAGVSQTPSNKVTEKGKYVELRCDPISGHTALYWYRQSLGQGPEFLIYFQGTGAADDSGLPNDRFFAVRPEGSVSTLKIQRTERGDSAVYLCASSPNRDNYNEQFFGPGTRLTVL.

This sequence joins TRBV6-6 and TRBJ1-5; TRBD1 aligns across 7 bases. The CDR3 sequence is 15 residues long. Germline CDR1 is MNHNY and CDR2 is SVGAGI (reference sequence). After removal of 4 bases from V and 3 bases from J, the junction contained 6 bases not matched to a gene. The CDR3 spells CASSSGTEYNQPQHF. The CDR3 bases are TGTGCCAGCAGTTCTGGGACAGAGTACAATCAGCCCCAGCATTTT.

This chain joins TRBV29-1 and TRBJ2-1; 10 bases are shared with TRBD2. The V gene's germline CDR1 is SQVTM and CDR2 ANQGSEA. This CDR3 is built from 14 residues. With V trimmed by 4 bases and J by 7 bases, 7 bases remained unmatched. CDR3 amino acids: CSVGGTSAWNEQFF. Here the CDR3 DNA reads TGCAGCGTTGGGGGGACTAGCGCCTGGAATGAGCAGTTCTTC.

Note on this clone: At the DNA level, this CDR3 is encoded by other sequences in the same sample as well. The J gene is TRBJ2-7, the V gene TRBV18; 7 positions match TRBD1. V gave up 6 bases and J gave up 1 base; unmatched junction bases: 9. This CDR3 contains 15 residues. Looked up from germline, CDR1 is KGHSH and CDR2 is LQKENI. CDR3 sequence reads: CASSPRTGASYEQYF. DNA of the CDR3: TGTGCCAGCTCCCCCAGGACAGGCGCTTCCTACGAGCAGTACTTC. The full variable domain, rest sourced from reference TRBV18 and TRBJ2-7, is NAGVMQNPRHLVRRRGQEARLRCSPMKGHSHVYWYRQLPEEGLKFMVYLQKENIIDESGMPKERFSAEFPKEGPSILRIQQVVRGDSAAYFCASSPRTGASYEQYFGPGTRLTVT.

The chain carries TRBV4-1 and TRBJ2-7; 11 bases are shared with TRBD2. Trimming at V came to 4 bases and at J to 7 bases, leaving 6 bases not matched to a gene. Looked up from germline, CDR1 is MGHRA and CDR2 is YSYEKL. The CDR3 is 14 residues long. For the CDR3, the DNA is TGCGCCAGCAGCCGTAGCGGGAGGGCCGGTGAGCAGTACTTC. Its translation: CASSRSGRAGEQYF.

J is TRBJ1-3 and V is TRBV7-9; TRBD1 agrees at 7 bases. The CDR3 loop spans 17 amino acids. V gave up 2 bases and J gave up 0 bases; unmatched junction bases: 7. Germline CDR1 is SEHNR and CDR2 is FQNEAQ (reference sequence). Here the CDR3 DNA reads TGTGCCAGCAGCTTATTCCGGGACAGTTTCTCTGGAAACACCATATATTTT. Protein product: CASSLFRDSFSGNTIYF.

In DNA, the CDR3 is TGTGCCAGCAGCTTTCAACGGGACAGCTCCTACGAGCAGTACTTC. This encodes CASSFQRDSSYEQYF. The V and J genes are TRBV7-7 and TRBJ2-7; 7 bases align to TRBD1. V lost 3 bases to trimming and J lost 0 bases; unmatched junction nucleotides: 5. Germline CDR1 SSHAT, CDR2 FNYEAQ (reference sequence). The length of the CDR3 is 15 residues.

The V call is TRBV15, the J call TRBJ2-4; the match to TRBD2 covers 9 bases. V gave up 1 base and J gave up 8 bases; unmatched junction bases: 6. From germline, CDR1 is LNHNV and CDR2 YYDKDF (reference sequence). The CDR3 is 15 amino acids. DNA of the CDR3: TGTGCCACCAGCAGAGCGGCGGGAGGGGCGTACATTCAGTACTTC. It specifies CATSRAAGGAYIQYF.

The V and J genes are TRBV7-3 and TRBJ2-7; a weak D match, TRBD2 (6 bases). Per the germline V gene, CDR1 is SGHTA and CDR2 is FQGTGA. V shed 6 bases and J shed 2 bases, with 17 bases lying between them. This CDR3 spans 15 amino acids. The CDR3 region has the DNA TGTGCCAGCAGTATCGGGGGAACCGGTGCCTACGAGCAGTACTTC. As protein: CASSIGGTGAYEQYF.

The J gene is TRBJ1-1, the V gene TRBV28, with D tentatively TRBD1 (6 bases). V was clipped by 2 bases and J by 3 bases, with 10 bases between them. Germline V gene sequence: CDR1 MDHEN, CDR2 SYDVKM. This CDR3 has 14 amino acids. The DNA of the CDR3 is TGTGCCAGCAGTTTAGGGGGGCGCGACACTGAAGCTTTCTTT. It specifies CASSLGGRDTEAFF.